This paragraph covers one T cell receptor beta chain sequence. The antigen this receptor binds is unknown. The sample holds no much larger clone one base away, and base qualities are not on file. TCRbeta CDR3 regions were amplified from genomic DNA by means of the immunoSEQ Assay, a bias-controlled multiplex PCR. In the source study's methods: The number of nucleated cells in each sample was estimated from the amplification of reference gene primers within the assay. To quantify the absolute abundance of each unique TCRbeta CDR3 rearrangement, sequence reads were collapsed and filtered. For each sample, productive Simpson clonality was calculated by taking the square root of Simpson's diversity index across productive rearrangements. TCRdb mirrors the immuneACCESS table, restricted to in-frame sequences. Some clones are absent from its copies; in checked studies, under half trace to an unresolved V gene, and the reason for the others is unknown. The V and J calls and clone size come from that table; D and trimming were worked out from the DNA. This sample lists about 220,000 clones; 75% to 90% were detected once. The leading ten clones occupy approximately 5.4% of the sample.

This sample is drawn from a study of blood T cell repertoires in COVID-19 (TCRdb year 2020). Looking at the study overall: Collaborator samples came from the United States, Italy and Spain and covered acute and convalescent phases of COVID-19. The prospective study material was composed of cDNA or gDNA derived from T cells, B-cell-depleted T cells, or PBMCs. The dataset comprised deeply sampled blood TCRbeta repertoires from subjects exposed to, actively infected with, or recovered from COVID-19. The repertoires were made available in a free public database intended to serve as a resource for research on the immune response to SARS-CoV-2. The samples were drawn from two sources: the first 160 participants of the ongoing ImmuneRACE study, and 1,200 or so subjects contributed by 6 global collaborators. The sample metadata nearly always contained a de-identified subject ID, COVID-19 status, age in years and sex. Where HLA class I and class II types were available, the types were taken from metadata supplied by the sample provider, not from assay-based typing.

Each collaborating institution followed its own protocols to collect whole blood in K2EDTA tubes. For TCRbeta analysis, collaborators shipped samples as frozen whole blood, isolated PBMCs, or DNA extracted from either of those sample types. Sequences KGHSH (CDR1) and LQKENI (CDR2) are obtained from the germline V gene. CDR3 length: 16 amino acids, cysteine to phenylalanine. Only the CDR3 portion is preserved as DNA: 48 bases, with reading frame beginning at the first base. V loses 4 bases at its end and J loses 1 base; junction bases beyond the gene matches: 9. Study-wide findings and limitations: The quantity of clinical and demographic metadata differed by source and by participant and was supplied without curation.

Recombination connected TRBV18 to TRBJ1-1; 7 central nucleotides agree with TRBD1. The sample taken for sequencing was peripheral blood. The source is a human donor in a cohort sampled during active COVID-19. The CDR3 reads as follows: CASSLWTAGGNTEAFF. The DNA sequence follows: TGTGCCAGCTCACTCTGGACAGCAGGGGGGAACACTGAAGCTTTCTTT.